The 19 T cell receptor beta chains in this list originate from one sample, sequenced in a study of cytomegalovirus exposure and HLA in healthy donors. The study ran its PCR with 60 Vbeta and 13 Jbeta primers. TCRdb's copy holds only in-frame clones and misses some; the assay was immunoSEQ multiplex PCR. The sample has more than 85,000 clones; around four fifths are singletons. Material: PBMCs. These receptors all come from a man between 40 and 49 years old in good health and CMV-seronegative.

The chain combines TRBV4-2 with TRBJ1-5; the D gene is possibly TRBD1 (6 bases). V lost 4 bases, J lost 7 bases, and 17 bases lay in between. The V gene's germline CDR1 is LGHNA and CDR2 YNFKEQ. The CDR3 is 15 amino acids. CDR3 nucleotides: TGTGCCAGCAGCCCTGGGGCAGGGGCAAAACAGCCCCAGCATTTT. Its protein product is CASSPGAGAKQPQHF.

The V gene is TRBV7-2, the J gene TRBJ2-4, with D tentatively TRBD2 (5 bases). Trimming pared 2 bases from V and 6 bases from J, leaving 11 bases between. The CDR3 length is 14 residues. The germline V gene encodes CDR1 SGHTA and CDR2 FQGNSA. CDR3 region: CASSLSGSRNIQYF. CDR3 nucleotide sequence: TGTGCCAGCAGCTTAAGTGGGAGCCGAAACATTCAGTACTTC. Looking up the rest from reference TRBV7-2 and TRBJ2-4 gives the full variable domain: GAGVSQSPSNKVTEKGKDVELRCDPISGHTALYWYRQSLGQGLEFLIYFQGNSAPDKSGLPSDRFSAERTGGSVSTLTIQRTQQEDSAVYLCASSLSGSRNIQYFGAGTRLSVL.

This chain joins TRBV4-1 and TRBJ1-6; TRBD1 might be the D (6 bases). The CDR3 length is 14 residues. Trimming shortened V by 2 bases and J by 10 bases, and 12 bases separated the two germline ends. Germline-derived CDR1 and CDR2 are MGHRA and YSYEKL. CDR3 sequence: CASSQHRDNSPLHF. CDR3 in DNA: TGCGCCAGCAGCCAACACCGGGACAACTCACCCCTCCACTTT.

This clone was seen more than once but under ten times. V gene TRBV14 combines with J gene TRBJ2-7; D unresolved. Germline V CDR1 and CDR2: SGHDN, FVKESK. The ends were cut back, 0 bases at V and 1 base at J, with 4 bases in the middle. The CDR3 runs 13 residues. The chain's CDR3 is CASSQDSSYEQYF. The CDR3 DNA is TGTGCCAGCAGCCAAGACAGTTCCTACGAGCAGTACTTC.

This clone was found once. This chain links TRBV5-1 with TRBJ2-7; D remains unclear. Germline V gene data show CDR1 as SGHRS and CDR2 as YFSETQ. V dropped 5 bases and J dropped 5 bases, with 5 bases sitting between them. The CDR3 has 10 residues. The DNA for the CDR3 is TGCGCCAGCAGGAGGCACGAGCAGTACTTC. Translated, it gives CASRRHEQYF.

The genes are TRBV30 and TRBJ1-4, with TRBD1 as a possible D gene (5 bases). The germline CDR1 and CDR2 sequences are GTSNPN and SVGIG (reference sequence). Trimming shortened V by 0 bases and J by 2 bases, and 10 bases separated the two germline ends. This CDR3 region has 15 residues. This CDR3 reads CAWSVQAGTNEKLFF. CDR3 in DNA: TGTGCCTGGAGTGTACAGGCAGGGACTAATGAAAAACTGTTTTTT.

The genes are TRBV5-4 and TRBJ2-3, with D perhaps TRBD2 (6 bases). The CDR3 length is 17 residues. Germline values: CDR1 SGHNT, CDR2 YYREEE (reference sequence). V lost 2 bases and J lost 2, with 18 bases in between. CDR3 in amino acids: CASSFYRGEISTDTQYF. As DNA, the CDR3 is TGTGCCAGCAGCTTTTATCGCGGGGAAATATCCACAGATACGCAGTATTTT.

This clone was detected only a few times. This chain links TRBV5-8 with TRBJ2-7; 9 bases fit TRBD2. The V and J ends lost 1 base and 3 bases, in that order; junction bases with no gene match: 2. The CDR3 totals 14 residues. CDR1 and CDR2 from the germline V gene are SGHTS and YDEGEE. CDR3 sequence (DNA): TGTGCCAGCAGCTTGACTAGCGGGTACTACGAGCAGTACTTC. Its protein is CASSLTSGYYEQYF.

Comment on this clone: Other nucleotide sequences in the sample specify the same CDR3. J is TRBJ2-7 and V is TRBV15; TRBD2 matches at 8 bases. Germline lookup yields CDR1 LNHNV and CDR2 YYDKDF (reference sequence). This CDR3 region has 16 residues. V lost 0 bases to trimming and J lost 2 bases; unmatched junction nucleotides: 6. The CDR3 here is CATSRESAGAAYEQYF. The CDR3 DNA reads as TGTGCCACCAGCAGAGAGTCAGCGGGAGCAGCCTACGAGCAGTACTTC.

V is TRBV5-1 and J is TRBJ1-2; D not certain. From germline, CDR1 is SGHRS and CDR2 YFSETQ. V dropped 0 bases and J dropped 4 bases, with 10 bases sitting between them. The CDR3 is 14 residues long. The CDR3 is CASSLESGFYGYTF. DNA for the CDR3: TGCGCCAGCAGCTTGGAATCAGGTTTCTATGGCTACACCTTC.

The chain couples TRBV15 to TRBJ2-7; 7 bases match TRBD2. This CDR3 is built from 15 residues. V lost 5 bases and J lost 4; bases outside the gene matches: 11. In germline, CDR1 is LNHNV, CDR2 YYDKDF (reference sequence). Here the CDR3 reads CATSPTQREGYEQYF. CDR3 DNA: TGTGCCACCAGCCCAACGCAGCGGGAAGGGTACGAGCAGTACTTC.

Turning to this clone: Compared with germline, one end of the junction differs, possibly owing to a read error. This sequence joins TRBV7-9 and TRBJ1-5; D is possibly TRBD1 (6 bases). The length of the CDR3 is 17 residues. Germline-derived CDR1 and CDR2 are SEHNR and FQNEAQ (reference sequence). CDR3 nucleotide sequence: TGTTCCAGCAGCTCGACCGACAATACAGGGCCAAATCAGCCCCAGCATTTT. As protein: CSSSSTDNTGPNQPQHF. The whole variable domain, filled in from reference TRBV7-9 and TRBJ1-5, reads DTGVSQNPRHKITKRGQNVTFRCDPISEHNRLYWYRQTLGQGPEFLTYFQNEAQLEKSRLLSDRFSAERPKGSFSTLEIQRTEQGDSAMYLCSSSSTDNTGPNQPQHFGDGTRLSIL.

This clone occurred a few times. The rearrangement joins TRBV11-3 to TRBJ2-5, with D perhaps matching TRBD2 (5 bases). This CDR3 comprises 15 residues. Germline values: CDR1 SGHNT, CDR2 YENEEA. Trimming took 1 base from V and 1 from J, leaving 10 bases between them. This CDR3 reads CASSLGERFQETQYF. The CDR3 coding sequence is TGTGCCAGCAGCTTAGGAGAGCGGTTCCAAGAGACCCAGTACTTC.

This clone came up a few times. This chain connects TRBV18 to TRBJ1-1, with 7 bases lining up with TRBD1. Germline CDR1 is KGHSH and CDR2 is LQKENI. This CDR3 region has 16 residues. With 6 bases clipped from V and 4 bases from J, the junction kept 14 bases outside the gene matches. CDR3 loop: CASSPTGVGIGTEAFF. CDR3 DNA: TGTGCCAGCTCGCCAACAGGGGTTGGTATAGGCACTGAAGCTTTCTTT.

The chain links TRBV27 to TRBJ2-7; D is possibly TRBD1 (7 bases). Trimming removed 5 bases at V and 3 bases at J, with 20 bases between. From germline, CDR1 is MNHEY and CDR2 SMNVEV (reference sequence). The CDR3 is made up of 16 amino acids. In DNA form, the CDR3 reads TGTGCCAGCAGTCCCTCCGGGGGAGACAGGGTCTACGAGCAGTACTTC. Protein: CASSPSGGDRVYEQYF.

The J gene is TRBJ2-5, the V gene TRBV11-2; D ambiguous. V lost 3 bases, J lost 7 bases, and 15 bases lay in between. From germline, CDR1 is SGHAT and CDR2 FQNNGV. The CDR3 consists of 14 residues. The CDR3 region is CASSLRQTTGTQYF. CDR3 coding DNA: TGTGCCAGCAGCTTGAGACAAACCACCGGGACCCAGTACTTC.

The chain joins TRBV4-3 to TRBJ2-1; TRBD1 agrees at 12 bases. The ends lost 4 bases at V and 7 bases at J; junction bases unmatched: 11. The CDR3 is 17 residues long. Germline loops: CDR1 LGHNA, CDR2 YSLEER. The CDR3 region has the DNA TGCGCCAGCAGCCGGGTTTTTACGGGACAGGGGGCGAATGAGCAGTTCTTC. As protein: CASSRVFTGQGANEQFF.

As for this clone: The junction does not match germline at one end; this may be a read error. The rearrangement joins TRBV28 to TRBJ2-1; 10 bases are shared with TRBD1. Germline loops: CDR1 MDHEN, CDR2 SYDVKM. The CDR3 length is 15 residues. CDR3 DNA: TGTGCCAGCAGTTCAACCGGGACAGGGGCCTTAATGGGACTCTTC. Translation: CASSSTGTGALMGLF.

This rearrangement joins TRBV6-5 to TRBJ2-5; the D gene is possibly TRBD1 (5 bases). Near its end, the DNA agrees better with TRBJ2-7, so the J call may be wrong. Per germline, CDR1 MNHEY and CDR2 SVGAGI. The CDR3 has 15 amino acids. CDR3 residues: CASSYSKGSLDEQYF. The DNA for the CDR3 is TGTGCCAGCAGTTACTCGAAGGGGTCTCTCGACGAGCAGTACTTC.